The 21 T cell receptor beta chains in this list originate from one sample, sequenced in a study of blood T cell repertoires in COVID-19 (dated by TCRdb to 2019 to 2021). Library preparation employed the immunoSEQ multiplex PCR assay. In TCRdb, the immuneACCESS table is reduced to in-frame sequences with V and J assigned. These tables do not hold every clone; where another copy was compared, an unresolved V gene accounts for under half, and the others remain unexplained. Here the sample has roughly 150,000 clones; roughly four fifths occur a single time. The top ten clones comprise 11% of the sample. Sequencing used peripheral blood. All receptors come from a human donor in a cohort sampled during active COVID-19.

The chain is built from TRBV5-1 and TRBJ2-7; tentatively, D is TRBD1 (6 bases). V lost 4 bases to trimming and J lost 1 base, with 12 bases between them. Germline CDR1 reads SGHRS; CDR2 reads YFSETQ. This CDR3 comprises 14 residues. CDR3 protein: CASSAGTTSYEQYF. In nucleotides, the CDR3 is TGCGCCAGCAGCGCCGGGACAACTTCCTACGAGCAGTACTTC.

This clone was found once. The chain joins TRBV7-8 to TRBJ1-1; 7 positions match TRBD1. The V segment lost 7 bases and the J segment 2 bases; nucleotides outside the gene matches: 4. Germline loops: CDR1 SGHVS, CDR2 FQNEAQ. The CDR3 covers 13 residues. The CDR3 here is CASNHRGNTEAFF. For the CDR3, the DNA is TGTGCCAGCAACCACAGGGGTAACACTGAAGCTTTCTTT.

The chain links TRBV5-4 to TRBJ1-1, with D maybe TRBD1 (6 bases). With 1 base removed from V and 1 base from J, the gap between germline ends came to 11 bases. CDR3 length: 15 residues. Germline-derived CDR1 and CDR2 are SGHNT and YYREEE (reference sequence). The CDR3 nucleotides are TGTGCCAGCAGCTTGCAAGGGGGACCGAACACTGAAGCTTTCTTT. Protein sequence: CASSLQGGPNTEAFF. The variable domain in full, with the rest retrieved from reference TRBV5-4 and TRBJ1-1, is ETGVTQSPTHLIKTRGQQVTLRCSSQSGHNTVSWYQQALGQGPQFIFQYYREEENGRGNFPPRFSGLQFPNYSSELNVNALELDDSALYLCASSLQGGPNTEAFFGQGTRLTVV.

The V call is TRBV27, the J call TRBJ1-2; 9 positions agree with TRBD1. The CDR3 is 15 amino acids. V trimming: 9 bases; J trimming: 0 bases; junction bases outside the gene matches: 8. Germline CDR1 reads MNHEY; CDR2 reads SMNVEV (reference sequence). DNA for the CDR3: TGTGCCAGTACTCCGGGACAGGGAACTAACTATGGCTACACCTTC. Translated: CASTPGQGTNYGYTF.

The rearrangement joins TRBV6-2 or TRBV6-3 to TRBJ2-2; D is unresolved. Between the trimmed V and J ends, which lost 4 bases and 0 bases, there was a span of 9 bases. This CDR3 contains 15 residues. CDR1 and CDR2 (germline): MNHEY, SVGEGT. CDR3 nucleotide sequence: TGTGCCAGCAGTTTTCGCGGAACGAACACCGGGGAGCTGTTTTTT. Translated, it gives CASSFRGTNTGELFF.

The chain couples TRBV7-8 to TRBJ1-4, with D hard to call. The CDR3 is made up of 14 amino acids. Germline CDR1 and CDR2: SGHVS and FQNEAQ. V gave up 4 bases and J gave up 0 bases, with 6 bases separating them. The CDR3 coding sequence is TGTGCCAGCAGCTGGAGACCAACTAATGAAAAACTGTTTTTT. Translated: CASSWRPTNEKLFF. Supplemented by reference TRBV7-8 and TRBJ1-4, the full variable domain reads GAGVSQSPRYKVAKRGQDVALRCDPISGHVSLFWYQQALGQGPEFLTYFQNEAQLDKSGLPSDRFFAERPEGSVSTLKIQRTQQEDSAVYLCASSWRPTNEKLFFGSGTQLSVL.

The gene calls are TRBV6-2 or TRBV6-3 and TRBJ2-5, with TRBD1 matching 9 bases. The germline V gene encodes CDR1 MNHEY and CDR2 SVGEGT. J gave up 5 bases and V 0 bases, and 7 bases lay outside the gene matches. The CDR3 spans 16 residues. The DNA of the CDR3 is TGTGCCAGCAGTTACTCGGGACAGGGAGTATTGGAGACCCAGTACTTC. Its translation is CASSYSGQGVLETQYF.

The chain combines TRBV4-1 with TRBJ2-3; D uncertain. The V end lost 0 bases, the J end lost 4 bases, and 11 bases lay between the germline ends. The CDR3 is 15 amino acids. From germline, CDR1 is MGHRA and CDR2 YSYEKL. The CDR3 sequence is CASSQDGMAADTQYF. CDR3 in DNA: TGCGCCAGCAGCCAAGATGGTATGGCCGCAGATACGCAGTATTTT.

The genes are TRBV12-3 or TRBV12-4 and TRBJ1-5; D not resolved. The CDR3 has 13 amino acids. Trimming removed 6 bases from V and 5 bases from J, with 11 bases in between. The CDR3 spells CASRRGNDQPQHF. CDR3 bases: TGTGCCAGCAGGCGAGGGAATGATCAGCCCCAGCATTTT.

Details on this clone: The same CDR3 arises from other DNA sequences in this sample as well. This chain links TRBV27 with TRBJ1-6, with D hard to call. The V gene's germline CDR1 is MNHEY and CDR2 SMNVEV (reference sequence). The CDR3 length is 12 residues. The ends were cut back, 2 bases at V and 7 bases at J, with 3 bases in the middle. The chain's CDR3 is CASSLLNSPLHF. In DNA, the CDR3 is TGTGCCAGCAGTTTACTCAATTCACCCCTCCACTTT.

The chain is built from TRBV10-2 and TRBJ2-1, with 9 nucleotides matching TRBD2. The germline CDR1 and CDR2 sequences are WSHSY and SAAADI. V trimming: 7 bases; J trimming: 2 bases; junction bases outside the gene matches: 3. This CDR3 spans 14 amino acids. The CDR3 DNA is TGCGCCAGCAACCCTAGCGGGGCCTACAATGAGCAGTTCTTC. It yields the protein CASNPSGAYNEQFF.

A remark on this clone: Distinct nucleotide sequences in the sample also encode this CDR3. The V and J genes are TRBV6-2 or TRBV6-3 and TRBJ2-7; no clear D gene. The CDR3 spans 13 residues. Germline CDR1 is MNHEY and CDR2 is SVGEGT. V was clipped by 3 bases and J by 2 bases, with 8 bases between them. The CDR3 nucleotides read TGTGCCAGCAGTTATTCAGGAACCTACGAGCAGTACTTC. Residues: CASSYSGTYEQYF.

This clone appeared a single time. The J gene is TRBJ1-5, the V gene TRBV3-1 (or the pseudogene TRBV3-2); TRBD1 agrees at 11 bases. Trimming took 2 bases from V and 6 from J; bases not matched to a gene: 9. This CDR3 is built from 17 residues. Germline lookup yields CDR1 LGHDT and CDR2 YNNKEL (reference sequence). The CDR3 region is CASSQIIWTGGFQPQHF. CDR3 nucleotide sequence: TGTGCCAGCAGCCAAATCATTTGGACAGGGGGCTTTCAGCCCCAGCATTTT.

The genes are TRBV10-1 and TRBJ2-3; 7 bases line up with TRBD2. This CDR3 is 15 amino acids long. Trimming removed 3 bases from V and 2 bases from J; junction bases left unmatched: 5. Germline V gene sequence: CDR1 WNHNN, CDR2 SYGVQD (reference sequence). CDR3 sequence: CASSDAGETTDTQYF. CDR3 DNA: TGCGCCAGCAGTGATGCGGGGGAGACCACAGATACGCAGTATTTT.

The chain combines TRBV10-3 with TRBJ2-2, with TRBD2 as a possible D gene (5 bases). In germline, CDR1 is ENHRY, CDR2 SYGVKD. V shed 2 bases and J shed 0 bases, with 7 bases lying between them. The CDR3 is made up of 15 amino acids. The CDR3 region has the DNA TGTGCCATCAGTGAGGTGACTACGAACACCGGGGAGCTGTTTTTT. Protein sequence: CAISEVTTNTGELFF.

This chain links TRBV3-1 (or the pseudogene TRBV3-2) with TRBJ1-1; 8 bases are shared with TRBD1. The CDR3 is 14 amino acids. J gave up 1 base and V 10 bases, and 8 bases lay outside the gene matches. Germline V gene sequence: CDR1 LGHDT, CDR2 YNNKEL (reference sequence). The CDR3, as DNA: TGTGCCACCGTAAACGGACAGGGGAACACTGAAGCTTTCTTT. This sequence encodes CATVNGQGNTEAFF.

This clone was detected a few times. The chain joins TRBV6-5 to TRBJ2-7, with 9 nucleotides matching TRBD1. The germline V gene encodes CDR1 MNHEY and CDR2 SVGAGI. This CDR3 spans 14 amino acids. The V segment lost 4 bases and the J segment 5 bases; nucleotides outside the gene matches: 6. CDR3 nucleotides: TGTGCCAGCAGTTCCCGGGACAGGGTCCACGAGCAGTACTTC. Its protein product is CASSSRDRVHEQYF.

The chain recombines TRBV24-1 with TRBJ2-7; weak D call: TRBD1 (6 bases). V shed 4 bases and J shed 4 bases, with 10 bases lying between them. CDR3 length: 13 residues. Germline V gene lookup returns CDR1 KGHDR and CDR2 SFDVKD. CDR3 in DNA: TGTGCCACCAGTGAGGGACATGGATACGAGCAGTACTTC. It encodes CATSEGHGYEQYF.

This rearrangement joins TRBV6-1 to TRBJ1-5; 10 bases fit TRBD1. Germline assignment: CDR1 MNHNS and CDR2 SASEGT. J gave up 5 bases and V 4 bases, and 14 bases lay outside the gene matches. This CDR3 has 18 residues. Here the CDR3 DNA reads TGTGCCAGCAGTGGCCGGGACAGGGGACTAAAATTAGATCAGCCCCAGCATTTT. Translating gives CASSGRDRGLKLDQPQHF.

The sample holds a few counts of this clone. The chain couples TRBV11-2 to TRBJ2-1; 10 nucleotides line up with TRBD2. Germline V CDR1 and CDR2: SGHAT, FQNNGV. V gave up 3 bases and J gave up 8 bases; unmatched junction bases: 10. The CDR3 has 16 amino acids. For the CDR3, the DNA is TGTGCCAGCAGCTTGTACCTAGCGGGGGCTAGGGATGAGCAGTTCTTC. Its protein product is CASSLYLAGARDEQFF.

This clone was seen only a few times. CDR3 DNA sequence: TGTGCCAGCAGCTTAGAACGTGACAGAAACTATGGCTACACCTTC. This gives the protein CASSLERDRNYGYTF. The V gene is TRBV7-9, the J gene TRBJ1-2, with D maybe TRBD1 (5 bases). Germline V gene sequence: CDR1 SEHNR, CDR2 FQNEAQ (reference sequence). CDR3 length equals 15 residues. Between the trimmed V and J ends, which lost 1 base and 2 bases, there was a span of 11 bases.